The clone carrying this TCR beta chain was picked up one time. The antigen is unknown. Losses at the gene ends were 4 bases for V and 5 bases for J; bases not matched to a gene: 9. Germline CDR1 reads LNHNV; CDR2 reads YYDKDF (reference sequence). CDR3 size: 15 residues. Some clones are missing from TCRdb's copy, which holds only in-frame ones; the method was immunoSEQ multiplex PCR. The table includes fewer than 60,000 clones, roughly 93% detected once. A roughly 120-subject validation cohort, separate from the approximately 700-subject first cohort, supplied the donors. The data were obtained in a study of cytomegalovirus exposure and HLA in healthy donors. Overall study: A subsequent analysis stated that the 90 to 150 validation repertoires were run on the same platform as the approximately 660 first-cohort repertoires. General study results and limits: Overall, roughly 170 TCR beta chains were annotated as cytomegalovirus-associated.

The receptor was isolated from a woman aged 18-30 years in good health and CMV-seropositive. This chain uses TRBV15 with TRBJ1-1, with 8 bases that match TRBD1. Sequencing was performed on PBMCs. The CDR3 protein is CATSKTGVIVTEAFF. The CDR3, as DNA: TGTGCCACCAGCAAGACAGGGGTTATCGTGACTGAAGCTTTCTTT.